This is a list of T cell receptor beta chains from one sample in a study of blood T cell repertoires in COVID-19. Sequencing used immunoSEQ multiplex PCR; TCRdb keeps in-frame clones, though not all of them. Altogether around 250,000 clones are present, 85% being singletons, with the ten largest covering 4.5% to 6%. The sample consisted of peripheral blood. The receptors derive from a man aged 45-65 years with active or convalescent COVID-19. Both conserved end residues are part of each CDR3. The order of the fields is V gene, J gene, clone size, D gene, CDR3 DNA, CDR3 protein. The D gene is left open where the match is weak. Rows may omit the clone size; those that give it use once, few, many or a size class.

>TRBV12-3/TRBV12-4|TRBJ2-7|-|-
TGTGCCAGCTCTTCCGGGATCGAGCAGTACTTC
CASSSGIEQYF
>TRBV11-3|TRBJ2-2|-|TRBD1
TGTGCCAGCAGCTTAAGAACAGGGGCGAACACCGGGGAGCTGTTTTTT
CASSLRTGANTGELFF
>TRBV28|TRBJ2-7|-|TRBD1
TGTGCCAGCAGGAGGACAGGGGTCGACGAGCAGTACTTC
CASRRTGVDEQYF
>TRBV7-2|TRBJ2-3|-|TRBD1
TGTGCCAGCAAGGGACAGCCGAGCACAGATACGCAGTATTTT
CASKGQPSTDTQYF
>TRBV29-1|TRBJ2-2|-|TRBD1
TGCAGCGTAGGGACAGGGTTGGACACCGGGGAGCTGTTTTTT
CSVGTGLDTGELFF
>TRBV12-3/TRBV12-4|TRBJ2-3|-|-
TGTGCCAGCAACCTAGGGGCAACAGATACGCAGTATTTT
CASNLGATDTQYF
>TRBV11-2|TRBJ2-3|-|TRBD2
TGTGCCAGCAGCTTGTTCCTAGCGGGAGGGGACACAGATACGCAGTATTTT
CASSLFLAGGDTDTQYF
>TRBV7-6|TRBJ2-3|-|-
TGTGCCAGCAGCTTACGGGATTACACCCGCACAGATACGCAGTATTTT
CASSLRDYTRTDTQYF
>TRBV9|TRBJ2-3|-|-
TGTGCCAGCAGCGCTACTAGCACAGATACGCAGTATTTT
CASSATSTDTQYF
>TRBV14|TRBJ1-2|-|-
TGTGCCAGCAGCCATCAACACGGATTCCAGGGAGGCTACACCTTC
CASSHQHGFQGGYTF
>TRBV5-4|TRBJ1-2|-|-
TGTGCCAGCAGCCCCCCTGGGCAGAACTATGGCTACACCTTC
CASSPPGQNYGYTF
>TRBV6-5|TRBJ1-5|-|-
TGTGCCAGCAGCTTTGGAAGGGAGCAGCCCCAGCATTTT
CASSFGREQPQHF
>TRBV29-1|TRBJ1-1|-|TRBD1
TGCAGCGTCCCCAACAGGGGGTTCACTGAAGCTTTCTTT
CSVPNRGFTEAFF
>TRBV14|TRBJ2-7|-|TRBD2
TGTGCCAGCAGCCAACCCGGGACTAGCAGCCACGAGCAGTACTTC
CASSQPGTSSHEQYF
>TRBV3-1/TRBV3-2|TRBJ1-6|few|-
TGTGCCAGCAGTGGACAGACTAATTCACCCCTCCACTTT
CASSGQTNSPLHF
>TRBV28|TRBJ1-2|-|TRBD1
TGTGCCAGCAGTGCCGGGACAGGGGGCGCAGGTGGCTATGGCTACACCTTC
CASSAGTGGAGGYGYTF
>TRBV19|TRBJ1-1|-|-
TGTGCCAGTAGTATTTATCCGACAGGAGAAGCTTTCTTT
CASSIYPTGEAFF
>TRBV30|TRBJ1-6|-|TRBD1
TGTGCCTGGAGTGGGGGACAGGGATATAATTCACCCCTCCACTTT
CAWSGGQGYNSPLHF
>TRBV3-1/TRBV3-2|TRBJ1-3|-|-
TGTGCCAGCAGCCAAGGTGACGGGGACTCTGGAAACACCATATATTTT
CASSQGDGDSGNTIYF
>TRBV28|TRBJ2-5|-|-
TGTGCCAGCAGTTTATCGGCTAGCCGAATCGGCCAAGAGACCCAGTACTTC
CASSLSASRIGQETQYF
>TRBV18|TRBJ1-4|-|-
TGTGCCAGCGCAGGGTTCAGTAATGAAAAACTGTTTTTT
CASAGFSNEKLFF
>TRBV30|TRBJ2-2|-|-
TGTGCCTGGACTCGCCCAGGGGATAACACCGGGGAGCTGTTTTTT
CAWTRPGDNTGELFF
>TRBV19|TRBJ1-5|-|TRBD1
TGTGCCAGTAAAGACAGGGAGAATCAGCCCCAGCATTTT
CASKDRENQPQHF
>TRBV19|TRBJ2-1|-|-
TGTGCCAGTAGTATCGAGGGCTCCTACAATGAGCAGTTCTTC
CASSIEGSYNEQFF
>TRBV6-1|TRBJ1-1|-|TRBD1
TGTGCCAGCAGTGAAACCGGGACAGCGTTGACTGAAGCTTTCTTT
CASSETGTALTEAFF
>TRBV4-2|TRBJ2-7|-|-
TGTGCCAGCAGCCAAGACCCCCCGGGCGAGCAGTACTTC
CASSQDPPGEQYF
>TRBV7-2|TRBJ2-7|-|-
TGTGCCAGCAGCTTAGAACGCAGCTCCTACGAGCAGTACTTC
CASSLERSSYEQYF
>TRBV7-3|TRBJ2-5|-|-
TGTGCCAGCAGCTTAAATAGTTTAGCTGAGACCCAGTACTTC
CASSLNSLAETQYF
>TRBV29-1|TRBJ1-5|once|TRBD1
TGCAGCGTTGTTCGACAGGGGGACCTCCCGCCTCTCGGGAGCAATCAGCCCCAGCATTTT
CSVVRQGDLPPLGSNQPQHF
>TRBV3-1/TRBV3-2|TRBJ2-1|-|TRBD2
TGTGCCAGCAGCCCGATTTTGAGGTCTAGCGGGAGTTTCGGCAATGAGCAGTTCTTC
CASSPILRSSGSFGNEQFF
>TRBV3-1/TRBV3-2|TRBJ1-2|once|TRBD1
TGTGCCAGCAGCCCTGCAGGGGACAGGGTGCCCTATGGCTACACCTTC
CASSPAGDRVPYGYTF
>TRBV30|TRBJ2-1|-|TRBD2
TGTGCCTGGAGCGTTCGGACTAGCGGCTACAATGAGCAGTTCTTC
CAWSVRTSGYNEQFF
>TRBV15|TRBJ1-3|-|-
TGTGCCACCAGCAGAGAACAGGGCTCTGGAAACACCATATATTTT
CATSREQGSGNTIYF
>TRBV5-4|TRBJ1-2|-|-
TGTGCCAGCAGCTTGGGCGGGACGACTAACTATGGCTACACCTTC
CASSLGGTTNYGYTF
>TRBV2|TRBJ2-3|once|TRBD1
TGTGCCAGCAGTGACAGGGGGCGCGGCACAGATACGCAGTATTTT
CASSDRGRGTDTQYF
>TRBV9|TRBJ2-3|-|-
TGTGCCAGCAGCCCCGACTTGGCAGATACGCAGTATTTT
CASSPDLADTQYF
>TRBV4-2|TRBJ2-3|-|-
TGTGCCAGCAGCCAAACCACAGTACGGACAGATACGCAGTATTTT
CASSQTTVRTDTQYF
>TRBV5-5|TRBJ2-1|-|-
TGTGCCAGCAGCGTGGTGGGGCCAAACAATGAGCAGTTCTTC
CASSVVGPNNEQFF
>TRBV4-2|TRBJ1-5|many|TRBD1
TGTGCCAGCAGCCAAGGACAGGGGGAGCCCCAGCATTTT
CASSQGQGEPQHF
>TRBV11-1|TRBJ1-2|-|TRBD1
TGTGCCAGCAGCCTCGATCGACAGGGGCGGGGTGGCTACACCTTC
CASSLDRQGRGGYTF
>TRBV11-2|TRBJ2-7|-|-
TGTGCCAGCAGCTTAGGACAAATCTCCTACGAGCAGTACTTC
CASSLGQISYEQYF
>TRBV13|TRBJ1-1|-|TRBD1
TGTGCCAGCAGCTACTGGACAGGGAACACTGAAGCTTTCTTT
CASSYWTGNTEAFF
>TRBV30|TRBJ2-2|few|-
TGTGCCTGGAGTCGGCTCGGGTGGAGGATAGGGGAGCTGTTTTTT
CAWSRLGWRIGELFF
>TRBV3-1/TRBV3-2|TRBJ2-1|-|-
TGTGCCAGCAGCCAAAACAGGGGAGGTGGAACCTACAATGAGCAGTTCTTC
CASSQNRGGGTYNEQFF
>TRBV11-3|TRBJ2-7|-|TRBD2
TGTGCCAGCAGCTTGGGCGGGAGCTCCTACGAGCAGTACTTC
CASSLGGSSYEQYF